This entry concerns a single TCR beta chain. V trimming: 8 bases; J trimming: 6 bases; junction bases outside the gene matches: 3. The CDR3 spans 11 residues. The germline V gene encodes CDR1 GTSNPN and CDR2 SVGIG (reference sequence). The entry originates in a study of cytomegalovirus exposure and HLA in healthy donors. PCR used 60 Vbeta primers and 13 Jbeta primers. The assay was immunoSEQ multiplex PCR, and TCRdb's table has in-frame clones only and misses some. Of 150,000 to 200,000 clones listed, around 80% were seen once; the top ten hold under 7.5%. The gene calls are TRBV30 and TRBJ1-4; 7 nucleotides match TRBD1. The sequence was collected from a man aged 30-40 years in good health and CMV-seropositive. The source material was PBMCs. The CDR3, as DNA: TGTGCCGGGACAGAAGATGAAAAACTGTTTTTT. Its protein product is CAGTEDEKLFF. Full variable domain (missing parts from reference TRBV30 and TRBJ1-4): SQTIHQWPATLVQPVGSPLSLECTVEGTSNPNLYWYRQAAGRGLQLLFYSVGIGQISSEVPQNLSASRPQDRQFILSSKKLLLSDSGFYLCAGTEDEKLFFGSGTQLSVL.